The rows below give T cell receptor beta chains drawn from one sample of a study of T-cell memory formation after mild COVID-19. TCRdb itself ran the 5' RACE reads through MiXCR, one entry per CDR3 protein. The sample has approximately 350,000 distinct CDR3 sequences, approximately 14% seen once. Sequences were obtained from PBMCs or a T cell subset sorted from them (not recorded which). Receptors were obtained from a man aged 18 to 35 who had mild COVID-19 (a few samples of this study predate the infection). Cell type and time point are not known. The conserved cysteine and the conserved F or W are not part of the CDR3 here.

v_gene	CDR3aa
TRBV29-1	SVEDDPGTGYT
TRBV7-9	ASSLYAGINQPQH
TRBV7-2	ASSADMNTEAF
TRBV20-1	SAAQGPWNTEAF
TRBV6-5	ASSYSGGGGPVQTQY
TRBV19	ASSTPGQGTGELF
TRBV12-3/TRBV12-4	ASSPVSYEQY
TRBV29-1	SVLPGGGTGELF
TRBV19	ASSIRVGSLTYEQY
TRBV5-5	ASIPGTWLSYEQY
TRBV5-1	ASSLKRGGWADTQY
TRBV4-1	ASSQEPGLNTEAF
TRBV5-1	ASSWETTSRLYEQY
TRBV12-3/TRBV12-4	ASKIADTQY
TRBV6-1	AIGYARRAEAF
TRBV15	ATSPGTPYEQY
TRBV11-3	ASSRTGGLDTQY
TRBV7-3	ASSSLAGGQETQY
TRBV4-2	ASSQEGLATGELF
TRBV7-3	ASSLTGESEAF
TRBV5-6	ASSLVAASGNTIY
TRBV11-2	ASSSNSGGTQY
TRBV27	ASSGIDGLNEKLF
TRBV7-3	ASSPGSAETQY
TRBV12-3/TRBV12-4	ASTSGTGGVNEQF
TRBV7-6	ASSFETGVPRRETQY
TRBV12-3/TRBV12-4	ASRAERGPYNEQF
TRBV4-2	ASSQENVLYEQY
TRBV20-1	SARDRHYEAF
TRBV29-1	SVEGTVEEKLF
TRBV3-1	ASSQSEGTDTQY
TRBV12-3/TRBV12-4	ASTFAPTDPNTEAF
TRBV7-9	ASSFRQSEKLF
TRBV7-3	ASSDTIGGAGDTQY
TRBV4-1	ASSQRTSGGAETGELF
TRBV4-3	ASSQGRSSNQPQH
TRBV2	ASSDGYRDQPQH
TRBV6-5	ASSYLRRDYGYT
TRBV5-1	ASSLVAGWGEAF
TRBV28	ASKGASGNTIY
TRBV11-3	ASSLGQGLVYNEQF
TRBV5-1	ASSPTPGQGAYEQF
TRBV7-6	ASSSTGDETDTQY